This T cell receptor (beta chain) was observed in a study of PD-1 and CTLA-4 blockade in melanoma (dated by TCRdb to the early 2020s). At the level of the whole study: In patients with melanoma, the researchers looked at the effects of CTLA-4 blockade versus PD-1 blockade on the CD8 T cell response that was melanoma-reactive.

Comments on this clone: The antigen this receptor binds is unknown. Per-base qualities were not stored, and no clone one base away is much larger.

Library construction relied on the immunoSEQ multiplex PCR assay. The clones in this table, taken by TCRdb from immuneACCESS, are in-frame only. Not every clone is retained; where verified, under half of the shortfall comes from an unresolved V gene, and the cause of the rest is unknown. The sample table contains about 29,000 clones; only one count was recorded for around nine tenths of them. The ten most abundant clones make up around 8.5% of the sample. This sequence was found in a human donor with melanoma. The sequenced sample was CD8+ T cells from peripheral blood, obtained before anti-PD-1 treatment.

The CDR3: CASSRDETSEQYF. The nucleotide sequence reads TGTGCCAGCAGTCGGGACGAAACGTCCGAGCAGTACTTC. The chain was built from TRBV11-3 and TRBJ2-7; the D element could tentatively be TRBD1 or TRBD2, as 5 bases agree for each. Between the V and J ends, shortened by 6 bases and 6 bases respectively, the junction contains 15 bases. Counted from cysteine to phenylalanine, this CDR3 has 13 amino acids. The DNA shown is the 39-base CDR3, in frame from base 1. From a lookup of the germline V gene, CDR1 and CDR2 are SGHNT and YENEEA.